These 20 T cell receptor beta chains were sequenced from one sample in a study of T cell changes during pregnancy in multiple sclerosis. Here immunoSEQ multiplex PCR was the method, and the copy in TCRdb shows in-frame clones only, minus some. The table records more than 60,000 clones, roughly nine tenths of them present only once. The sequencing here drew on CD4+ T cells from peripheral blood mononuclear cells, taken in the third trimester of pregnancy. Receptor source: a female donor in good health, enrolled as a control in a pregnancy study.

The rearrangement links TRBV4-1 to TRBJ2-5; 7 positions agree with TRBD2. The V and J ends lost 2 bases and 5 bases, in that order; junction bases with no gene match: 11. Germline V gene sequence: CDR1 MGHRA, CDR2 YSYEKL. CDR3 length: 16 residues. The CDR3 sequence is CASSQPRAGQKETQYF. The CDR3 region has the DNA TGCGCCAGCAGCCAACCTCGAGCGGGGCAGAAGGAGACCCAGTACTTC.

The chain carries TRBV27 and TRBJ1-2, with D maybe TRBD1 (5 bases). The germline V gene has CDR1 MNHEY and CDR2 SMNVEV (reference sequence). V shed 6 bases and J shed 5 bases, with 19 bases lying between them. The CDR3 length is 15 residues. As DNA, the CDR3 is TGTGCCAGCAGGGGTGCGGGGGGTTCCCTTTATGGCTACACCTTC. Translating gives CASRGAGGSLYGYTF.

The rearrangement links TRBV4-1 to TRBJ1-2, with D tentatively TRBD1 (5 bases). This CDR3 comprises 15 residues. Germline V gene sequence: CDR1 MGHRA, CDR2 YSYEKL. Trimming pared 4 bases from V and 5 bases from J, leaving 17 bases between. CDR3 in amino acids: CASSLNTGSGYGYTF. The CDR3 DNA sequence: TGCGCCAGCAGCCTGAATACAGGATCTGGTTATGGCTACACCTTC.

The chain links TRBV7-8 to TRBJ2-7, with D tentatively TRBD1 (5 bases). The CDR3 extends over 16 amino acids. V lost 2 bases and J lost 6, with 20 bases in between. Per the germline V gene, CDR1 is SGHVS and CDR2 is FQNEAQ. In DNA form, the CDR3 reads TGTGCCAGCAGCTTAAAGGTACAGGACCCTCGTGTCGAGCAGTACTTC. Translating gives CASSLKVQDPRVEQYF.

The rearrangement joins TRBV27 to TRBJ2-1; D might be TRBD2 (6 bases). CDR3 size: 15 residues. Germline-derived CDR1 and CDR2 are MNHEY and SMNVEV (reference sequence). V was cut by 6 bases and J by 3 bases, with 15 bases left in between. The DNA of the CDR3 is TGTGCCAGCAGGGGACGGGGGAGAGGCTACAATGAGCAGTTCTTC. Translated, it gives CASRGRGRGYNEQFF.

V is TRBV28 and J is TRBJ1-5; D remains ambiguous. The germline V gene encodes CDR1 MDHEN and CDR2 SYDVKM. The V gene lost 1 base and the J gene lost 4 bases, with 17 bases spanning the gap. This CDR3 region has 17 residues. Here the CDR3 DNA reads TGTGCCAGCAGTTTATCCCGCCGAGGGATCGAAAATCAGCCCCAGCATTTT. Protein product: CASSLSRRGIENQPQHF.

Turning to this clone: Mismatch with germline at one junction end may stem from a read error. CDR3 in amino acids: CASSVSLQRPVF. The CDR3 nucleotides read TGTGCCAGCAGTGTATCATTACAGCGGCCAGTCTTC. This sequence joins TRBV25-1 and TRBJ1-2; no reliable D call. CDR1 and CDR2 (germline): MGHDK, SYGVNS. The CDR3 length is 12 residues.

Notes on this clone: Other DNA sequences in the same sample also yield this CDR3. This chain links TRBV9 with TRBJ2-3; 8 bases align to TRBD2. V dropped 2 bases and J dropped 0; count of bases not matched to a gene: 2. CDR3 length: 15 amino acids. Per the germline V gene, CDR1 is SGDLS and CDR2 is YYNGEE. CDR3 in DNA: TGTGCCAGCAGCGTTTTAGCGGGGAGCACAGATACGCAGTATTTT. Its protein is CASSVLAGSTDTQYF.

This chain links TRBV13 with TRBJ2-7; weak D call: TRBD1 (5 bases). This CDR3 has 16 amino acids. CDR1 and CDR2 (germline): PRHDT, FYEKMQ (reference sequence). Between the trimmed V and J ends, which lost 5 bases and 3 bases, there was a span of 20 bases. This CDR3 reads CASSPYAGYFGYEQYF. CDR3 sequence (DNA): TGTGCCAGCAGCCCTTACGCAGGGTATTTCGGCTACGAGCAGTACTTC.

The CDR3 loop is CASSRAEQRRDSPLHF. The CDR3 DNA sequence: TGTGCCAGTAGTAGGGCAGAACAAAGGAGGGATTCACCCCTCCACTTT. The chain recombines TRBV19 with TRBJ1-6, with D unclear. The CDR3 has 16 residues. Germline lookup yields CDR1 LNHDA and CDR2 SQIVND (reference sequence). Between the trimmed V and J ends, which lost 4 bases and 8 bases, there was a span of 18 bases.

This chain links TRBV5-5 with TRBJ1-2; TRBD1 aligns across 7 bases. The CDR3 totals 15 residues. Germline V gene sequence: CDR1 SGHKS, CDR2 YYEKEE (reference sequence). The J segment lost 0 bases and the V segment lost 3 bases, leaving 5 bases of the junction unmatched. DNA of the CDR3: TGTGCCAGCAGCTCCCAGGGGGGCTCTAACTATGGCTACACCTTC. Its protein product is CASSSQGGSNYGYTF.

The chain joins TRBV20-1 to TRBJ2-7; weak D call: TRBD1 (5 bases). Trimming removed 6 bases at V and 6 bases at J, with 12 bases between. There are 11 residues in the CDR3. Looked up from germline, CDR1 is DFQATT and CDR2 is SNEGSKA (reference sequence). The CDR3 protein is CSASQGGEQYF. The CDR3 nucleotides are TGCAGTGCGAGCCAGGGCGGCGAGCAGTACTTC.

This sequence joins TRBV6-6 and TRBJ2-3; tentatively, D is TRBD1 (7 bases). Germline CDR1 and CDR2: MNHNY and SVGAGI (reference sequence). Trimming removed 11 bases from V and 3 bases from J, with 18 bases in between. This CDR3 contains 14 residues. Written as DNA, the CDR3 is TGTGCCGGGGGGCAGGGGGGTATGACAGATACGCAGTATTTT. This sequence encodes CAGGQGGMTDTQYF.

The chain employs TRBV7-3 and TRBJ1-2, with TRBD1 matching over 9 bases. CDR1 and CDR2 (germline): SGHTA, FQGTGA. This CDR3 has 15 residues. The trim removed 0 bases at V and 4 bases at J, leaving 3 bases unmatched. The CDR3: CASSLTGQGTYGYTF. Here the CDR3 DNA reads TGTGCCAGCAGCTTAACGGGACAGGGTACCTATGGCTACACCTTC.

This chain connects TRBV9 to TRBJ2-3; TRBD2 matches at 8 bases. The CDR3 length is 21 residues. V shed 2 bases and J 0 bases; nucleotides not matched to a gene: 20. Per the germline V gene, CDR1 is SGDLS and CDR2 is YYNGEE. CDR3 protein: CASSVPMAGGPPLPSTDTQYF. CDR3 coding DNA: TGTGCCAGCAGCGTCCCCATGGCGGGGGGCCCACCCCTTCCTAGCACAGATACGCAGTATTTT.

The chain is built from TRBV5-1 and TRBJ2-3, with D maybe TRBD1 (5 bases). Trimming removed 3 bases at V and 0 bases at J, with 11 bases between. This CDR3 is built from 15 residues. Germline V CDR1 and CDR2: SGHRS, YFSETQ. The CDR3 nucleotides read TGCGCCAGCAGCTACGGACAACTGAGCACAGATACGCAGTATTTT. This sequence encodes CASSYGQLSTDTQYF.

The table lists this clone with a few counts. V gene TRBV5-6 combines with J gene TRBJ1-1; 7 nucleotides line up with TRBD1. Germline V gene sequence: CDR1 SGHDT, CDR2 YYEEEE. V lost 4 bases and J lost 6; bases outside the gene matches: 12. CDR3 size: 15 residues. The CDR3 protein is CASSLYDNRGAEAFF. CDR3 sequence (DNA): TGTGCCAGCAGCCTATACGATAACAGGGGAGCTGAAGCTTTCTTT.

The chain carries TRBV11-2 and TRBJ2-5, with a possible D match to TRBD2 (6 bases). Trimming removed 5 bases from V and 1 base from J, with 17 bases in between. The CDR3 has 16 residues. Germline loops: CDR1 SGHAT, CDR2 FQNNGV. The CDR3: CASSGVRAGIQETQYF. The CDR3 DNA is TGTGCCAGCAGCGGGGTTCGGGCGGGGATCCAAGAGACCCAGTACTTC.

The chain joins TRBV30 to TRBJ1-6; 8 positions agree with TRBD1. The CDR3 has 15 residues. The V gene end was trimmed by 6 bases and the J gene end by 9 bases; junction bases not matched to a gene: 13. The germline gives CDR1 GTSNPN, CDR2 SVGIG (reference sequence). CDR3 in DNA: TGTGCCTGTCACCCAGGGGGCGGATATGGTTCACCCCTCCACTTT. Residues: CACHPGGGYGSPLHF.

The rearrangement links TRBV4-1 to TRBJ1-2; D is possibly TRBD1 (6 bases). This CDR3 comprises 15 residues. Trimming cost V 1 base and J 2 bases, with 11 bases left between them. Germline V CDR1 and CDR2: MGHRA, YSYEKL. DNA for the CDR3: TGCGCCAGCAGCCAAGTCGGGGGGCCCAACTATGGCTACACCTTC. Its protein product is CASSQVGGPNYGYTF.